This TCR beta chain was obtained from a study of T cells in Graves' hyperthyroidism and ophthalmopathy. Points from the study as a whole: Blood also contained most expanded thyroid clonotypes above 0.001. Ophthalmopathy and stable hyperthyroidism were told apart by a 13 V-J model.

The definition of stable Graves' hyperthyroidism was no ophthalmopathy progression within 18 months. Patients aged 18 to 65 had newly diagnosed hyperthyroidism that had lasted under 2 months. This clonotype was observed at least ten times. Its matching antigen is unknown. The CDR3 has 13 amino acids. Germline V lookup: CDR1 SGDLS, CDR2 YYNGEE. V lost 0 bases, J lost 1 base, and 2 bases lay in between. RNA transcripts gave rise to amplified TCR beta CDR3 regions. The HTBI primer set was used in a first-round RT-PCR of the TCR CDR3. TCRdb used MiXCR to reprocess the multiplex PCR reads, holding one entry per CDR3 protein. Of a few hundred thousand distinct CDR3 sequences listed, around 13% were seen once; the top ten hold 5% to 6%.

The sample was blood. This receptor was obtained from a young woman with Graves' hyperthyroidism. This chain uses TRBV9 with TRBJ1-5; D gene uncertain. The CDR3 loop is CASSVASNQPQHF. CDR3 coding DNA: TGTGCCAGCAGCGTAGCGAGCAATCAGCCCCAGCATTTT.